The 24 T cell receptor beta chains below all came from one sample that was sequenced in a study of T cell responses to AZD1222 COVID-19 vaccine. Assay used: immunoSEQ multiplex PCR; TCRdb lists only in-frame clones, some missing. The sample includes around 70,000 clones, about three quarters seen only once; the top ten take 9.5% to 13%. The sequencing used peripheral blood, collected on day 0 of AZD1222 vaccination. These receptor sequences come from an adult in good health.

The chain joins TRBV6-5 to TRBJ2-3; possible D gene TRBD2, 5 bases. CDR1 MNHEY and CDR2 SVGAGI come from the germline V gene. The CDR3 covers 15 residues. Trimming took off 6 bases at V and 4 bases at J, with 17 bases between the two ends. The CDR3 DNA reads TGTGCCAGCAGCCAACTGGGCGGGCGACCAGATACGCAGTATTTT. Amino acid sequence: CASSQLGGRPDTQYF.

The chain is built from TRBV5-6 and TRBJ1-2; TRBD1 agrees at 10 bases. The CDR3 runs to 16 residues. The germline CDR1 and CDR2 sequences are SGHDT and YYEEEE. Trimming cost V 0 bases and J 8 bases; bases outside gene matches: 10. The CDR3 region has the DNA TGTGCCAGCAGCTTGGCCGGGACAGGGGTTTGGGAAGGCTACACCTTC. Translation: CASSLAGTGVWEGYTF.

V and J are TRBV19 and TRBJ1-2; a weak D match, TRBD1 (5 bases). The CDR3 runs to 15 residues. Trimming cost V 3 bases and J 5 bases, with 16 bases left between them. The germline gives CDR1 LNHDA, CDR2 SQIVND (reference sequence). The CDR3 region has the DNA TGTGCCAGTAGTATTATGATCTTAACAGGTTATGGCTACACCTTC. Its protein is CASSIMILTGYGYTF.

The chain joins TRBV19 to TRBJ1-1, with D unclear. Germline loops: CDR1 LNHDA, CDR2 SQIVND (reference sequence). The CDR3 is 12 amino acids. V was clipped by 4 bases and J by 4 bases, with 7 bases between them. The CDR3 DNA reads TGTGCCAGTAGTACGCCGCCCACTGAAGCTTTCTTT. Translated, it gives CASSTPPTEAFF.

The gene calls are TRBV7-3 and TRBJ1-2; D not resolved. The CDR3 is 13 amino acids. Germline-derived CDR1 and CDR2 are SGHTA and FQGTGA. V lost 5 bases and J 5 bases, leaving 12 bases between the germline ends. CDR3 region: CASSPSARYGYTF. CDR3 sequence (DNA): TGTGCCAGCAGCCCCTCGGCCCGGTATGGCTACACCTTC.

The genes are TRBV4-3 and TRBJ1-2, with D possibly matching TRBD1 (5 bases). Trimming removed 1 base from V and 0 bases from J, with 9 bases in between. The CDR3 totals 15 residues. Germline V gene data show CDR1 as LGHNA and CDR2 as YSLEER. The CDR3 sequence: CASSQAEGTNYGYTF. In DNA, the CDR3 is TGCGCCAGCAGCCAAGCCGAGGGGACTAACTATGGCTACACCTTC.

This rearrangement joins TRBV10-3 to TRBJ1-4; D not certain. The CDR3 contains 14 residues. V lost 3 bases and J 7 bases, leaving 12 bases between the germline ends. The germline V gene encodes CDR1 ENHRY and CDR2 SYGVKD. The CDR3 bases are TGTGCCATCAGTGATCCGGGGATCGGTGAAAAACTGTTTTTT. Translated: CAISDPGIGEKLFF.

This chain uses TRBV19 with TRBJ2-6, with TRBD1 as a possible D gene (5 bases). This CDR3 has 15 amino acids. Per germline, CDR1 LNHDA and CDR2 SQIVND (reference sequence). With 7 bases removed from V and 4 bases from J, the gap between germline ends came to 14 bases. The DNA for the CDR3 is TGTGCCAGTATTGCGAATACAGGCGGGGCCAACGTCCTGACTTTC. This encodes CASIANTGGANVLTF.

V is TRBV12-3 or TRBV12-4 and J is TRBJ1-2, with a tentative D call TRBD1 (5 bases). The CDR3 is 13 amino acids. Trimming removed 6 bases at V and 7 bases at J, with 15 bases between. Here the CDR3 DNA reads TGTGCCAGCAGGTTGGGGGGAGATGGTGGCTACACCTTC. Translated, it gives CASRLGGDGGYTF.

The gene calls are TRBV12-3 or TRBV12-4 and TRBJ1-5; D gene ambiguous. The CDR3 is 12 residues long. V dropped 5 bases and J dropped 4 bases, with 6 bases sitting between them. The DNA of the CDR3 is TGTGCCAGCAGTCCCGGAAATCAGCCCCAGCATTTT. Translating gives CASSPGNQPQHF.

The chain carries TRBV6-2 or TRBV6-3 and TRBJ1-2; perhaps TRBD1 as D (6 bases). Germline V lookup: CDR1 MNHEY, CDR2 SVGEGT. V gave up 4 bases and J gave up 3 bases, with 9 bases separating them. This CDR3 is built from 13 residues. Here the CDR3 reads CASSSTGYYGYTF. CDR3 nucleotide sequence: TGTGCCAGCAGTTCGACAGGTTACTATGGCTACACCTTC.

The chain couples TRBV10-2 to TRBJ1-4; no firm D call. The CDR3 consists of 13 residues. Deletions cut 2 bases from V and 5 bases from J, with 6 bases between. CDR1 and CDR2 (germline): WSHSY, SAAADI. Here the CDR3 DNA reads TGCGCCAGCAGTGAGCTTAGAAATGAAAAACTGTTTTTT. Protein product: CASSELRNEKLFF.

The V gene is TRBV5-1, the J gene TRBJ1-1; D not resolved. In germline, CDR1 is SGHRS, CDR2 YFSETQ. The CDR3 extends over 14 amino acids. V lost 6 bases to trimming and J lost 1 base, with 13 bases between them. The CDR3 nucleotides are TGCGCCAGCAACATCTTGGACGGGAACACTGAAGCTTTCTTT. Translating it yields CASNILDGNTEAFF.

As DNA, the CDR3 is TGTGCCAGCATTAAGGACAGGGGGCAATCGGCTTTCTTT. Its translation is CASIKDRGQSAFF. V and J are TRBV2 and TRBJ1-1, with 11 bases matching TRBD1. The CDR3 spans 13 residues. V lost 7 bases and J lost 11; bases outside the gene matches: 9. CDR1 and CDR2 from the germline V gene are SNHLY and FYNNEI.

The chain couples TRBV19 to TRBJ1-2; D uncertain. V lost 5 bases and J 8 bases, leaving 24 bases between the germline ends. CDR3 length: 16 amino acids. Germline CDR1 LNHDA, CDR2 SQIVND (reference sequence). The CDR3 spells CASSHGRELNPRGYTF. Here the CDR3 DNA reads TGTGCCAGTAGTCACGGACGGGAACTAAACCCTAGGGGCTACACCTTC.

The chain links TRBV6-1 to TRBJ1-6; TRBD1 is a possible D gene (6 bases). The V gene's germline CDR1 is MNHNS and CDR2 SASEGT. The length of the CDR3 is 17 residues. V was shortened by 3 bases and J by 7 bases, with 19 bases between the two germline ends. The CDR3 sequence is CASSDLWGRVSNSPLHF. CDR3 in DNA: TGTGCCAGCAGTGATCTATGGGGGCGAGTATCGAATTCACCCCTCCACTTT.

This clone occurred once. Different DNA sequences within this sample yield the same CDR3. V is TRBV5-1 and J is TRBJ1-5; D is unresolved. V was trimmed by 0 bases and J by 7 bases, leaving 5 bases between them. CDR1 SGHRS and CDR2 YFSETQ come from the germline V gene. The CDR3 is 12 residues long. In DNA form, the CDR3 reads TGCGCCAGCAGCTTGGACGGGCAGCCCCAGCATTTT. Translation gives CASSLDGQPQHF. Variable domain in full (rest from reference TRBV5-1 and TRBJ1-5): KAGVTQTPRYLIKTRGQQVTLSCSPISGHRSVSWYQQTPGQGLQFLFEYFSETQRNKGNFPGRFSGRQFSNSRSEMNVSTLELGDSALYLCASSLDGQPQHFGDGTRLSIL.

The chain joins TRBV5-6 to TRBJ2-7, with TRBD1 matching 10 bases. This CDR3 has 17 amino acids. Trimming removed 2 bases from V and 2 bases from J; junction bases left unmatched: 10. CDR1 SGHDT and CDR2 YYEEEE come from the germline V gene. CDR3 bases: TGTGCCAGCAGCTTTATCCCGGGACAGGGGAGTCCCTACGAGCAGTACTTC. This translates into CASSFIPGQGSPYEQYF.

The chain has TRBV12-5 and TRBJ1-3, with D hard to call. Germline CDR1 is LGHNT and CDR2 is FRNRAP. CDR3 length: 13 amino acids. The V end lost 3 bases, the J end lost 2 bases, and 5 bases lay between the germline ends. CDR3 amino acids: CASGFIAGNTIYF. The CDR3 bases are TGTGCTAGTGGTTTCATAGCTGGAAACACCATATATTTT.

The chain recombines TRBV5-1 with TRBJ1-3; TRBD1 is a possible D gene (5 bases). The germline gives CDR1 SGHRS, CDR2 YFSETQ. The V gene lost 3 bases and the J gene lost 2 bases, with 15 bases spanning the gap. CDR3 length equals 16 residues. As DNA, the CDR3 is TGCGCCAGCAGCTCAACTGGGGCGGGGGCTGGAAACACCATATATTTT. This translates into CASSSTGAGAGNTIYF. The full variable domain, rest sourced from reference TRBV5-1 and TRBJ1-3, is KAGVTQTPRYLIKTRGQQVTLSCSPISGHRSVSWYQQTPGQGLQFLFEYFSETQRNKGNFPGRFSGRQFSNSRSEMNVSTLELGDSALYLCASSSTGAGAGNTIYFGEGSWLTVV.

V gene TRBV13 combines with J gene TRBJ2-7, with TRBD1 identical over 8 bases. The CDR3 runs to 15 residues. The V segment lost 4 bases and the J segment 3 bases; nucleotides outside the gene matches: 8. Germline V gene sequence: CDR1 PRHDT, CDR2 FYEKMQ (reference sequence). The CDR3 nucleotides read TGTGCCAGCAGCTCCTTCGGACAGGGTAGCTACGAGCAGTACTTC. This sequence encodes CASSSFGQGSYEQYF.

The V call is TRBV28, the J call TRBJ2-7; tentatively, D is TRBD1 (5 bases). Germline assignment: CDR1 MDHEN and CDR2 SYDVKM. The V gene lost 1 base and the J gene lost 7 bases, with 14 bases spanning the gap. This CDR3 is 14 amino acids long. The CDR3 sequence is CASSLSGPWGEQYF. DNA for the CDR3: TGTGCCAGCAGTTTATCAGGGCCTTGGGGAGAGCAGTACTTC. The full variable domain, in which reference TRBV28 and TRBJ2-7 provide the parts outside the CDR3, is DVKVTQSSRYLVKRTGEKVFLECVQDMDHENMFWYRQDPGLGLRLIYFSYDVKMKEKGDIPEGYSVSREKKERFSLILESASTNQTSMYLCASSLSGPWGEQYFGPGTRLTVT.

This chain joins TRBV19 and TRBJ2-1; 7 bases map to TRBD1. The CDR3 has 14 amino acids. The J segment lost 1 base and the V segment lost 3 bases, leaving 0 bases of the junction unmatched. CDR1 is LNHDA and CDR2 is SQIVND in the germline V gene (reference sequence). In nucleotides, the CDR3 is TGTGCCAGTAGTATGGGACAGTCCTACAATGAGCAGTTCTTC. Its translation is CASSMGQSYNEQFF.

A single count supports this clone. The gene calls are TRBV7-9 and TRBJ2-3; 8 nucleotides match TRBD2. This CDR3 contains 15 residues. After removal of 6 bases from V and 1 base from J, the junction contained 6 bases not matched to a gene. Germline V gene lookup returns CDR1 SEHNR and CDR2 FQNEAQ (reference sequence). Here the CDR3 DNA reads TGTGCCAGCAGTCCTGGGCGGGGGGGCACAGATACGCAGTATTTT. The encoded protein is CASSPGRGGTDTQYF.